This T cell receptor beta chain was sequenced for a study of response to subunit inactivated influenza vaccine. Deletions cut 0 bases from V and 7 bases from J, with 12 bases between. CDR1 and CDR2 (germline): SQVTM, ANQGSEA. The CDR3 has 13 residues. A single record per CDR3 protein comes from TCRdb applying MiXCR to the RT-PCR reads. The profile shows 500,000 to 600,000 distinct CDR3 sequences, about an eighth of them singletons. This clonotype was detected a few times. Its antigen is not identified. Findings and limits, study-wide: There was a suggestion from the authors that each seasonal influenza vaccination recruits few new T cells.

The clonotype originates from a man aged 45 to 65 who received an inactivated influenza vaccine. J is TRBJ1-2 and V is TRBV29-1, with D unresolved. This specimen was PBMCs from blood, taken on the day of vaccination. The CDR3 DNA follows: TGCAGCGTTGAAGAGGCGGTAGACGGTGGCTACACCTTC. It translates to CSVEEAVDGGYTF.